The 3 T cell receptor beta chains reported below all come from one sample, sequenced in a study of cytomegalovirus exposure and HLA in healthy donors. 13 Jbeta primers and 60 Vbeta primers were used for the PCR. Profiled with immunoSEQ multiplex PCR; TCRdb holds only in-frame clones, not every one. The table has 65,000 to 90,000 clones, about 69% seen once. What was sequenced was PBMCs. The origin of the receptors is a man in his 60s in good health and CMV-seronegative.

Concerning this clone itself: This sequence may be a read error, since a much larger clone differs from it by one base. This chain's CDR3 is CASSSPTGWDEQYF. DNA of the CDR3: TGTGCCAGCAGCTCGCCGACAGGATGGGACGAGCAGTACTTC. The V call is TRBV5-6, the J call TRBJ2-7, with D perhaps matching TRBD1 (6 bases). Deletions cut 3 bases from V and 5 bases from J, with 15 bases between. The CDR3 runs to 14 residues. Germline loops: CDR1 SGHDT, CDR2 YYEEEE.

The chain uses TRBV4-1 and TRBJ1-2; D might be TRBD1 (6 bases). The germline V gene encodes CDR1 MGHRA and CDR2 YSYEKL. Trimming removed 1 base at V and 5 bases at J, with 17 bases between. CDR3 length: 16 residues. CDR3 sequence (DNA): TGCGCCAGCAGCCAAGTGGGGGACACCACTTTTTATGGCTACACCTTC. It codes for CASSQVGDTTFYGYTF.

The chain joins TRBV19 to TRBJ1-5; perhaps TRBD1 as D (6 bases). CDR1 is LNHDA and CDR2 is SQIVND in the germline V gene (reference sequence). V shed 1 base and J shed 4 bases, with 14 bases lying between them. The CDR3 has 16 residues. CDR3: CASSIATTQGNQPQHF. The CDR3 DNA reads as TGTGCCAGTAGTATAGCGACAACCCAGGGGAATCAGCCCCAGCATTTT.